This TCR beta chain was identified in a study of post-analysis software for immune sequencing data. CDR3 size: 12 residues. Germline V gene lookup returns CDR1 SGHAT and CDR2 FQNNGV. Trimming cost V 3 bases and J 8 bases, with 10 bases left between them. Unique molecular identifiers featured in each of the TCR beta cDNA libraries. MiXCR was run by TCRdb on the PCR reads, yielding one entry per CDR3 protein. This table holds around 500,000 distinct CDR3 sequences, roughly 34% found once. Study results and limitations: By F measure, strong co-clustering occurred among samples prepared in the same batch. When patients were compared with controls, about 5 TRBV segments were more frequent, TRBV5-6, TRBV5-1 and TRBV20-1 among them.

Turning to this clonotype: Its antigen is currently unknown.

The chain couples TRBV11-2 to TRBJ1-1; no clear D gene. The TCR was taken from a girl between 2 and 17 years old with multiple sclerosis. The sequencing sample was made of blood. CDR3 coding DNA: TGTGCCAGCAGCTTGGATGAAACAGAAGCTTTCTTT. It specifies CASSLDETEAFF.